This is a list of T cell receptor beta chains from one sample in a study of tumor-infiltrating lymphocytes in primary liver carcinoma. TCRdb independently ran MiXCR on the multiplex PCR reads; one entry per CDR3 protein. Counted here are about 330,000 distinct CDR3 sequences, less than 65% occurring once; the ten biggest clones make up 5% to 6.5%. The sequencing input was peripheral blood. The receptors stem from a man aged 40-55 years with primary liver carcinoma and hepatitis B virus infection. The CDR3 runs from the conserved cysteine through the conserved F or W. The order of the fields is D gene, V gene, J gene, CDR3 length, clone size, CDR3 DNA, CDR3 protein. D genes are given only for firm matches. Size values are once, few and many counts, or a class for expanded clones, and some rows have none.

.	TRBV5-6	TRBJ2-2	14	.	TGTGCCAGCAGCTTGGCCCTTAACATCGGGGAGCTGTTTTTT	CASSLALNIGELFF
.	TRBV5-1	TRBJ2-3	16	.	TGCGCCAGCAGCTTGGGATCGGGATTTCCCACAGATACGCAGTATTTT	CASSLGSGFPTDTQYF
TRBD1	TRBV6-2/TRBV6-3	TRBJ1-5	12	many	TGTGCCAGTAGGACAGGGACCCAGCCCCAGCATTTT	CASRTGTQPQHF
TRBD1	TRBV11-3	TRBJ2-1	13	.	TGTGTCAGCTGCTTAGGACAGGACAATGAGCAGTTCTTC	CVSCLGQDNEQFF
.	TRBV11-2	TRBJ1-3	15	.	TGTGCCAGCAGCGTCGAGGGAGGGTTAGGAAACACCATATATTTT	CASSVEGGLGNTIYF
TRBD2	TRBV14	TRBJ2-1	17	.	TGTGCCAGCAGCCAAGGTTTTGGGACTAGGATTGGCAATGAGCAGTTCTTC	CASSQGFGTRIGNEQFF
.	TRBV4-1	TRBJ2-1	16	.	TGCGCCAGCAGCCCCGAATTAACGGGAAGATACAATGAGCAGTTCTTC	CASSPELTGRYNEQFF
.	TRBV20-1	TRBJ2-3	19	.	TGCAGTGCTAGGTTCTTCAGGGGCTCTCGACTTTCTAGCACAGATACGCAGTATTTT	CSARFFRGSRLSSTDTQYF
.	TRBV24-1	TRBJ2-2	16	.	TGTGCCACCAGTGATTTAGTAGAGGGGATCTCCGGGGAGCTGTTTTTT	CATSDLVEGISGELFF
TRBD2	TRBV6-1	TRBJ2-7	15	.	TGTGCCATCAATGCCGGACTAGCGGGAGTAGGCGAGCAGTACTTC	CAINAGLAGVGEQYF
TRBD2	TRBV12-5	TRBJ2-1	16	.	TGTACTAGTGGTCCTGGTGGCCGACTAGCGGGGAATGAGCAGTTCTTC	CTSGPGGRLAGNEQFF
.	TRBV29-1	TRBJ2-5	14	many	TGCAGCGTTGAAGGAGGGGCGGGGTTAGAGACCCAGTACTTC	CSVEGGAGLETQYF
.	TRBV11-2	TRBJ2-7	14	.	TGTGCCAGCAGCCTCCAAGGGTATCTCGGCGAGCAGTACTTC	CASSLQGYLGEQYF
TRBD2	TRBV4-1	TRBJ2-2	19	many	TGCGCCAGCAGCCAAGCCCCACTAGCGGGAGGGCCGGGGACCGGGGAGCTGTTTTTT	CASSQAPLAGGPGTGELFF
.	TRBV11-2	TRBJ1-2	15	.	TGTGCCAGCAGCTTAGTGGATAGGCTGATGCGTGGCTACACCTTC	CASSLVDRLMRGYTF
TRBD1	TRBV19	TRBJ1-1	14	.	TGTGCCAGTAGGGTAACAGGGGTGAACACTGAAGCTTTCTTT	CASRVTGVNTEAFF
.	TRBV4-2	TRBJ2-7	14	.	TGTGCCAGCAGCCAAGGGGATACCACCTACGAGCAGTGCTTC	CASSQGDTTYEQCF
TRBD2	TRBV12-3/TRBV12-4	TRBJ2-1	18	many	TGTGCCAGCAGTTTAGCCTCGAGAACTAGCGGCCCCTACAATGAGCAGTTCTTC	CASSLASRTSGPYNEQFF
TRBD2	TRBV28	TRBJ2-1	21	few	TGTGCCAGCAGTCCACAACTTAGGGGCGAACGGACTAGCGGGACTCTCAATGAGCAGTTCTTC	CASSPQLRGERTSGTLNEQFF
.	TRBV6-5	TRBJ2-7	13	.	TGTGCCAGCAGCCGGACAGTAGCCTACGAGCAGTACTTC	CASSRTVAYEQYF
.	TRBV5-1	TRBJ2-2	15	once	TGCGCCAGCAGCTTGGCCCAGGGGGGCACCGGGGAGCTGTTTTTT	CASSLAQGGTGELFF
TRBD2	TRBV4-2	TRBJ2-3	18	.	TGTGCCAGCAGCCAGGCTTGCCGGACTAGCTCTCTCCCAGATACGCAGTATTTT	CASSQACRTSSLPDTQYF
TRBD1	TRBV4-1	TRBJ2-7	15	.	TGCGCCAGCAGCCTAGCCGGGACAGGGGCCTACGAGCAGTACTTC	CASSLAGTGAYEQYF
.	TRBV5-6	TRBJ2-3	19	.	TGTGCCAGCAACTTGGATTGGTCTAGTGGGACCCGATCTACAGATACGCAGTATTTT	CASNLDWSSGTRSTDTQYF
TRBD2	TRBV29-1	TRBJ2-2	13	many	TGCAGCGTTGGGCGGGAGCACACCGGGGAGCTGTTTTTT	CSVGREHTGELFF
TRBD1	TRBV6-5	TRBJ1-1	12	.	TGTGCCAGCAGTTCAGGGGGCACTGAAGCTTTCTTT	CASSSGGTEAFF
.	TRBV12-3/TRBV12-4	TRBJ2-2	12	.	TGTGCCAACAGTTTAAACACCGGGGAGCTGTTTTTT	CANSLNTGELFF
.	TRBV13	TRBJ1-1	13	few	TGTGCCAGCAGCCCGAGGGTGAGCACTGAAGCTTTCTTT	CASSPRVSTEAFF
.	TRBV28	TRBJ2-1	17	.	TGTGCCAGCAGTCCCCCTTACCCGGGTCCCGCACAGAATGAGCAGTTCTTC	CASSPPYPGPAQNEQFF
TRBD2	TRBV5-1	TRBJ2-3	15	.	TGCGCCAGCAGCTCGCGGGGGATCGACACAGATACGCAGTATTTT	CASSSRGIDTDTQYF
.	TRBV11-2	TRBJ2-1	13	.	TGTGCCAGCAGCTTAGCACCTGGGGGCGAGCAGTTCTTC	CASSLAPGGEQFF
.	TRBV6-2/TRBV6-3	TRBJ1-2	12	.	TGTGCCAGCAGAAAAACAGAGGGTGGCTACACCTTC	CASRKTEGGYTF
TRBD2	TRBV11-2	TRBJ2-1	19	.	TGTGCCAGCAGCTGGCCGGGATTAGCGGGATGGCAGGGCTACAATGAGCAGTTCTTC	CASSWPGLAGWQGYNEQFF